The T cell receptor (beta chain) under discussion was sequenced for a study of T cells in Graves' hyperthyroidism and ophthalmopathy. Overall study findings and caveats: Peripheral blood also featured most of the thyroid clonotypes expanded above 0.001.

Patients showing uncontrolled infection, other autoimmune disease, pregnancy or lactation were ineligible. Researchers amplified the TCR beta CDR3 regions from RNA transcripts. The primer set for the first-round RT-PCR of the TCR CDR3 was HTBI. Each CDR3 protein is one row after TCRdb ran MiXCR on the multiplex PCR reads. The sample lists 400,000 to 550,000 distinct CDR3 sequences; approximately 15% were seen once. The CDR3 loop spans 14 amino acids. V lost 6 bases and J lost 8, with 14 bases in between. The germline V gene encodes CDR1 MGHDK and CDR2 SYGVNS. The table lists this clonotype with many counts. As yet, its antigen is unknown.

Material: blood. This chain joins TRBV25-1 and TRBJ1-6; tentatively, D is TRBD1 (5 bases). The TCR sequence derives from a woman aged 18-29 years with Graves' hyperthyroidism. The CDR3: CASSGQAAYSPLHF. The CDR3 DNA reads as TGTGCCAGCAGCGGACAAGCGGCCTATTCACCCCTCCACTTT. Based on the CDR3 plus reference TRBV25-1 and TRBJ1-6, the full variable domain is EADIYQTPRYLVIGTGKKITLECSQTMGHDKMYWYQQDPGMELHLIHYSYGVNSTEKGDLSSESTVSRIRTEHFPLTLESARPSHTSQYLCASSGQAAYSPLHFGNGTRLTVT.